This TCR beta chain was identified during a study of long-term antiretroviral therapy in people with HIV. Overall study: First collections came about a decade before the 2015 immediate-ART recommendation.

The libraries were made with immunoSEQ v3.0 at survey level. Sequencing of each sample targeted about 35,000-55,000 T-cell genomes. Clones were read by immunoSEQ multiplex PCR, and TCRdb kept only the in-frame ones, dropping some. Seen here are approximately 33,000 clones, around four fifths observed once, and the top ten hold 7.9%. The germline gives CDR1 SGHAT, CDR2 FQDESV (reference sequence). V lost 2 bases to trimming and J lost 0 bases, with 17 bases between them. The CDR3 spans 18 residues. Treatment locations for all participants with HIV were in the United States. The J gene is TRBJ2-4, the V gene TRBV11-1; D unresolved. The clonotype originates from a man in his late teens or twenties with HIV. This material consisted of unsorted PBMCs, taken 0.4 years before starting antiretroviral therapy. For the CDR3, the DNA is TGTGCCAGCAGCTTATATGCCCCCGGAACGCTAGCCAAAAACATTCAGTACTTC. As protein: CASSLYAPGTLAKNIQYF.